These 4 T cell receptor beta chains share one sample of origin, sequenced in a study of blood T cell repertoires in COVID-19. Measured with immunoSEQ multiplex PCR; TCRdb has only the in-frame clones, and not every one. The table lists around 60,000 clones, under 90% of them singletons. The sequenced sample was peripheral blood. These receptors were obtained from an elderly woman with active or convalescent COVID-19.

The chain couples TRBV29-1 to TRBJ1-2; 7 nucleotides align to TRBD1. In germline, CDR1 is SQVTM, CDR2 ANQGSEA. The CDR3 sequence is 13 residues long. V lost 6 bases and J lost 2; bases outside the gene matches: 6. In DNA form, the CDR3 reads TGCAGCGTCCTCAAGACAGGGAACTATGGCTACACCTTC. It translates to CSVLKTGNYGYTF.

V is TRBV27 and J is TRBJ1-2; D is ambiguous. Between the trimmed V and J ends, which lost 4 bases and 8 bases, there was a span of 14 bases. Germline V gene lookup returns CDR1 MNHEY and CDR2 SMNVEV (reference sequence). This CDR3 contains 13 residues. The CDR3 reads CASSSRGWEGYTF. The CDR3 region has the DNA TGTGCCAGCAGTTCGCGGGGTTGGGAGGGCTACACCTTC.

There are a few counts of this clone. The CDR3, as DNA: TGCAGCGTAGAGGGAAGCACAGATACGCAGTATTTT. Amino acids: CSVEGSTDTQYF. The gene calls are TRBV29-1 and TRBJ2-3, with D tentatively TRBD2 (5 bases). There are 12 residues in the CDR3. Germline values: CDR1 SQVTM, CDR2 ANQGSEA. The ends were cut back, 6 bases at V and 0 bases at J, with 7 bases in the middle.

This chain connects TRBV15 to TRBJ1-1; D is possibly TRBD1 (5 bases). V lost 0 bases to trimming and J lost 1 base, with 15 bases between them. The CDR3 extends over 17 amino acids. The germline V gene has CDR1 LNHNV and CDR2 YYDKDF (reference sequence). The CDR3 loop reads CATSRDYQGTWNTEAFF. In nucleotides, the CDR3 is TGTGCCACCAGCAGAGATTATCAGGGAACTTGGAACACTGAAGCTTTCTTT. Drawing the rest from reference TRBV15 and TRBJ1-1, the complete variable domain is DAMVIQNPRYQVTQFGKPVTLSCSQTLNHNVMYWYQQKSSQAPKLLFHYYDKDFNNEADTPDNFQSRRPNTSFCFLDIRSPGLGDTAMYLCATSRDYQGTWNTEAFFGQGTRLTVV.